One T cell receptor (beta chain) is described in this entry. Its antigen remains unknown. Produced via immunoSEQ multiplex PCR; TCRdb's table is partial and in-frame only. The data contain approximately 60,000 clones, about nine tenths of them seen just once; the ten biggest clones take up 1.3% to 1.5%. This specimen comes from a study of a mutant IDH1 vaccine in newly diagnosed glioma. About the study: The treated group averaged approximately 38 years old and was around 60% male, about 40% female. Former treatment meant radiotherapy, temozolomide, or both; the majority had gotten both.

Germline V gene data show CDR1 as SQVTM and CDR2 as ANQGSEA. With V trimmed by 5 bases and J by 4 bases, 3 bases remained unmatched. This CDR3 is 12 amino acids long. Time point given: week 23, last vaccination. The vaccine gave 300 ug of a 20-mer mutant IDH1 peptide subcutaneously per dose. Diagnosis in the donors showed new WHO grade 3 or 4 astrocytomas that were IDH1-mutant and ATRX-lost. Points from the study as a whole: Vaccine-induced immune responses occurred in under 95% of patients.

The receptor was derived from a man aged 40-50 years with glioma. Here the sequenced sample was PBMCs, taken from a glioma patient whose treatment included an IDH1 peptide vaccine. The rearrangement joins TRBV29-1 to TRBJ2-5; 8 bases agree with TRBD1. CDR3 amino acids: CSVLTGAETQYF. The DNA for the CDR3 is TGCAGCGTTCTGACAGGGGCAGAGACCCAGTACTTC.